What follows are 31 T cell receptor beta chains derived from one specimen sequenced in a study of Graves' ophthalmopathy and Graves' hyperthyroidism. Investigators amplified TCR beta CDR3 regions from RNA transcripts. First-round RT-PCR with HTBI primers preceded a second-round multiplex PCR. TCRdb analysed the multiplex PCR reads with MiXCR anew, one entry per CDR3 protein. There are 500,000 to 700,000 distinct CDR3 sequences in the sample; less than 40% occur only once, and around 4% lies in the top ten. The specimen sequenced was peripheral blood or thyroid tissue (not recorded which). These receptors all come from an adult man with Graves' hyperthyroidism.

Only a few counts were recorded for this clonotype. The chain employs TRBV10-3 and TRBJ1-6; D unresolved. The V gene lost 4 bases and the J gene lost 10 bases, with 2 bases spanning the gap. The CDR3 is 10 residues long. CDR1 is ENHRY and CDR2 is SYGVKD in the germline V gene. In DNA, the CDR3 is TGTGCCATCAGTGGCTCACCCCTCCACTTT. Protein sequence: CAISGSPLHF.

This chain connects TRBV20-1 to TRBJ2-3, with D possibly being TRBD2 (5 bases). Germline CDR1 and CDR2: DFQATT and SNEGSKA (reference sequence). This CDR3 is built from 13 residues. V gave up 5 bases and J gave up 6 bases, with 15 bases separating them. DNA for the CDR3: TGCAGTGCTCCCCTGGAGGTTGGTGATACGCAGTATTTT. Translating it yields CSAPLEVGDTQYF.

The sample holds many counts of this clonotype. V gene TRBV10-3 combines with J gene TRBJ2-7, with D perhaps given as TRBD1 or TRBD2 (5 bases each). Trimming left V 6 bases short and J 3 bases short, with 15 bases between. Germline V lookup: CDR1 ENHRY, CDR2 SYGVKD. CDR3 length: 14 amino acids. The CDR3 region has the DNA TGTGCCATCAGCGATGACAAGGGGAGCTACGAGCAGTACTTC. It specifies CAISDDKGSYEQYF.

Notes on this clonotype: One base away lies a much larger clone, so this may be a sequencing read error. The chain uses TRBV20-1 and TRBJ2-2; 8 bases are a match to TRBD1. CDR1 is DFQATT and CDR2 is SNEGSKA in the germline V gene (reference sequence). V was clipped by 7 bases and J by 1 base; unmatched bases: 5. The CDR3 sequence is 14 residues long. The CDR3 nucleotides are TGCAGTGGGCCCGGGACAGGGAACACCGGGGAGCTGTTTTTT. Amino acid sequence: CSGPGTGNTGELFF.

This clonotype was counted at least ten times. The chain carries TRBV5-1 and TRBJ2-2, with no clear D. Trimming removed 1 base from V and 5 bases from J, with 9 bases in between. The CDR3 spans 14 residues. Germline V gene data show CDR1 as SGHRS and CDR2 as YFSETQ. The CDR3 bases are TGCGCCAGCAGCTTGAGTCCGACTACCGGGGAGCTGTTTTTT. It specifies CASSLSPTTGELFF.

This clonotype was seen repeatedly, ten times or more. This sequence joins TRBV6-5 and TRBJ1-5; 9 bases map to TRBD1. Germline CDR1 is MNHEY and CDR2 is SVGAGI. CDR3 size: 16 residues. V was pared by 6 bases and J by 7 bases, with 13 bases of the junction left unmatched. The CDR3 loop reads CASSPSPQGARQPQHF. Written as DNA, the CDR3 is TGTGCCAGCAGCCCCTCTCCACAGGGGGCAAGGCAGCCCCAGCATTTT.

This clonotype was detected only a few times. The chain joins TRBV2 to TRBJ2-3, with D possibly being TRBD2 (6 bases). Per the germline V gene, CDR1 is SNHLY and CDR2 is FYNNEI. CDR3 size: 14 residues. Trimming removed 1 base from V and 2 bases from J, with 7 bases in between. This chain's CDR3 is CASSEGTTTDTQYF. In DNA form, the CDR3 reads TGTGCCAGCAGTGAAGGGACTACCACAGATACGCAGTATTTT.

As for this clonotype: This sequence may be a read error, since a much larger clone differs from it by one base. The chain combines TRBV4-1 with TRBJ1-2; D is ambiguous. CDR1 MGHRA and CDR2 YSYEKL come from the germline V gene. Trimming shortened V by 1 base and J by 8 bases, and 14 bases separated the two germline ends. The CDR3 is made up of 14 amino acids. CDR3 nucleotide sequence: TGCGCCAGCAGCCAAGGTTCGGCCCGATCGGGCTACACCTTC. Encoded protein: CASSQGSARSGYTF.

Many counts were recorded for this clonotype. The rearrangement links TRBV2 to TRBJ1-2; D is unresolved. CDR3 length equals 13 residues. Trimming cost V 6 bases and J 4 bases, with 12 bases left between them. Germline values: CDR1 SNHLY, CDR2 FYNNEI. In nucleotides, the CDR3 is TGTGCCAGCAGCGCGGACTGGACCTATGGCTACACCTTC. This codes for CASSADWTYGYTF.

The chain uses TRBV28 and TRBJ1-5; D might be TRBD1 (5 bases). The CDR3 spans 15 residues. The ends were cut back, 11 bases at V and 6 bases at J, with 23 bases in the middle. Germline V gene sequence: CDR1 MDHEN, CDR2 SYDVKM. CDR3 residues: CAGGLSSRVGQPQHF. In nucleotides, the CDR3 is TGTGCCGGGGGGTTGAGTTCCAGGGTAGGTCAGCCCCAGCATTTT.

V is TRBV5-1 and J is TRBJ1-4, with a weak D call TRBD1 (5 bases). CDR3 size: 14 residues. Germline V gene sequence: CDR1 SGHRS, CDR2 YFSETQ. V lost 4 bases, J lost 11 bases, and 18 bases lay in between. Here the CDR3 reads CASSPRGNAGKLFF. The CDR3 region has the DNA TGCGCCAGCAGCCCGCGGGGCAATGCCGGTAAACTGTTTTTT.

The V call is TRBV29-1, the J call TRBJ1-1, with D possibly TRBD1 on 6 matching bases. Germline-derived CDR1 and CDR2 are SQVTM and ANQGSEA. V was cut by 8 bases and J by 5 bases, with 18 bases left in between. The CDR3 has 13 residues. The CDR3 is CSTGGAGKTEAFF. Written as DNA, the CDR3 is TGCAGCACGGGGGGCGCAGGGAAAACTGAAGCTTTCTTT.

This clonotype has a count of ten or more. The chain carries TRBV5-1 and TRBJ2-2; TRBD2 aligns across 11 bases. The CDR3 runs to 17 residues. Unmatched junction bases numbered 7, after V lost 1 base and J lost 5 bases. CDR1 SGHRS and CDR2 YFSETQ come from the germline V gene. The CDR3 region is CASSLPTSGRTTGELFF. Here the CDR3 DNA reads TGCGCCAGCAGCTTGCCAACTAGCGGGAGAACGACCGGGGAGCTGTTTTTT.

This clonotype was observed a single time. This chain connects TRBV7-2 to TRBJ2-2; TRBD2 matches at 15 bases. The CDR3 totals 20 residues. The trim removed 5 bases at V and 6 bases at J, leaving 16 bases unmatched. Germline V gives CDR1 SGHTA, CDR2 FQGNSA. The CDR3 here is CASSPLAGTSGRNLAGELFF. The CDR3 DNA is TGTGCCAGCAGCCCCCTCGCCGGGACTAGCGGGAGGAATTTGGCCGGGGAGCTGTTTTTT.

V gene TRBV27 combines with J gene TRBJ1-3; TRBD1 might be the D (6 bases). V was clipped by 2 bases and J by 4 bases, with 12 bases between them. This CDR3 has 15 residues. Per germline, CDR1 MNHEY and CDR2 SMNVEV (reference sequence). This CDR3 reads CASSLEQGGGNTIYF. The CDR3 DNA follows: TGTGCCAGCAGTTTAGAACAGGGCGGAGGAAACACCATATATTTT.

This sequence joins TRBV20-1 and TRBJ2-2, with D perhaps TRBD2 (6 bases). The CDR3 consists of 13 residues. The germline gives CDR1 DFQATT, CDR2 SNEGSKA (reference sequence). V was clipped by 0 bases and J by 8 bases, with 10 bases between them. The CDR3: CSARDVLAGELFF. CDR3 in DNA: TGCAGTGCTAGAGATGTCCTAGCGGGGGAGCTGTTTTTT.

The chain's CDR3 is CASSFVRERQETQYF. The CDR3 DNA reads as TGTGCCAGCAGTTTCGTGCGGGAGCGACAAGAGACCCAGTACTTC. The J gene is TRBJ2-5, the V gene TRBV27; TRBD2 matches at 7 bases. CDR1 MNHEY and CDR2 SMNVEV come from the germline V gene (reference sequence). The CDR3 is 15 amino acids. V was pared by 3 bases and J by 2 bases, with 6 bases of the junction left unmatched.

As DNA, the CDR3 is TGCGCCAGCAGCTCGGGACTAGCGGGAGAGTTGGAGACCCAGTACTTC. It is translated as CASSSGLAGELETQYF. The chain combines TRBV5-1 with TRBJ2-5, with TRBD2 matching over 14 bases. The J segment lost 5 bases and the V segment lost 3 bases, leaving 6 bases of the junction unmatched. CDR1 and CDR2 from the germline V gene are SGHRS and YFSETQ. There are 16 residues in the CDR3.

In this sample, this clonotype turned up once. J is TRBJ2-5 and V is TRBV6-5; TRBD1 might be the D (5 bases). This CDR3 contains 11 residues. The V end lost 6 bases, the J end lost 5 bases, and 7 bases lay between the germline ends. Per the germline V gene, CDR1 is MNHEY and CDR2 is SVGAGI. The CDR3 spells CASRSGETQYF. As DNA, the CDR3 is TGTGCCAGCAGATCAGGGGAGACCCAGTACTTC.

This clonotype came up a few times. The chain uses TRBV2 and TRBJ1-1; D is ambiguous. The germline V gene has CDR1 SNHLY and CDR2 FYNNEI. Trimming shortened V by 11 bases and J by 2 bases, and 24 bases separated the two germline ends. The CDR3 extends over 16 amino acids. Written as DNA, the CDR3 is TGTGCCGCCGGGGAACATCTACGATGGGGAAACACTGAAGCTTTCTTT. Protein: CAAGEHLRWGNTEAFF. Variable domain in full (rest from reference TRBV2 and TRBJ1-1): EPEVTQTPSHQVTQMGQEVILRCVPISNHLYFYWYRQILGQKVEFLVSFYNNEISEKSEIFDDQFSVERPDGSNFTLKIRSTKLEDSAMYFCAAGEHLRWGNTEAFFGQGTRLTVV.

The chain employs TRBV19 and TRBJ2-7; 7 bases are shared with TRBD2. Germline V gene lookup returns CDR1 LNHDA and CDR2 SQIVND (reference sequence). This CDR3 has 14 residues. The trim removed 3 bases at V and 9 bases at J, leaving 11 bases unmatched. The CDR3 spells CASSMSGVGDTQYF. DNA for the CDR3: TGTGCCAGTAGTATGAGCGGGGTCGGAGATACGCAGTACTTC.

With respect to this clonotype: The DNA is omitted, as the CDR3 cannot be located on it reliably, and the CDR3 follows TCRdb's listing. CDR3 loop: CASSLSLDNEQFFGPGANVLTF. The chain is built from TRBV7-9 and TRBJ2-6; no check of the table's D call, TRBD1, against the DNA was made. CDR1 is SEHNR, CDR2 FQNEAQ, per germline (reference sequence). The CDR3 is 22 residues long, ends included.

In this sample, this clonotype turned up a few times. The CDR3 sequence is CASSPWTGEETQYF. The CDR3 nucleotides read TGCGCCAGCAGCCCCTGGACAGGGGAAGAGACCCAGTACTTC. This sequence joins TRBV5-1 and TRBJ2-5, with 9 bases that match TRBD1. Germline V gene data show CDR1 as SGHRS and CDR2 as YFSETQ. The CDR3 contains 14 residues. After removal of 4 bases from V and 3 bases from J, the junction contained 4 bases not matched to a gene.

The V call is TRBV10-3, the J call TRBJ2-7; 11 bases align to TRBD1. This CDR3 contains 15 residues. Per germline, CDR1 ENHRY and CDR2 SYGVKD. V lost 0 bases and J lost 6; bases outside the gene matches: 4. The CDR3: CAISESDRGRVEQYF. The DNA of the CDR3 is TGTGCCATCAGTGAGTCGGACAGGGGGCGCGTCGAGCAGTACTTC.

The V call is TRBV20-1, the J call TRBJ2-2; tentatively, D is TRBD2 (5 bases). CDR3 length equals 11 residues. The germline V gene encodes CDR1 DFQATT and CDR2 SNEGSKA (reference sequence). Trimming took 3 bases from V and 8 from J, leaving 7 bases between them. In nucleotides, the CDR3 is TGCAGTGCTAGGAGGGCAGGGGAGCTGTTTTTT. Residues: CSARRAGELFF.

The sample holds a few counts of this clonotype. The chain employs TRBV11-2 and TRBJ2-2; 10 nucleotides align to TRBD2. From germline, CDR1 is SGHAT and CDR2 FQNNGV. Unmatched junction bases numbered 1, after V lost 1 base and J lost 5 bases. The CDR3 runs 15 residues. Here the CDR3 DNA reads TGTGCCAGCAGCTTAGTGACTAGCGGGACCGGGGAGCTGTTTTTT. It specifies CASSLVTSGTGELFF.

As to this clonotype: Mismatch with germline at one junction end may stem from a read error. The CDR3: CVSSQVSNQPQHF. The CDR3 DNA follows: TGCGTCAGCAGCCAAGTAAGCAATCAGCCCCAGCATTTT. The chain employs TRBV4-1 and TRBJ1-5; D uncertain. The CDR3 sequence is 13 residues long. The germline gives CDR1 MGHRA, CDR2 YSYEKL.

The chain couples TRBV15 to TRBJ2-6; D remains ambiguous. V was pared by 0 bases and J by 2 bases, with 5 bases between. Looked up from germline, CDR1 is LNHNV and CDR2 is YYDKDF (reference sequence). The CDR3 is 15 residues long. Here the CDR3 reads CATSRDRTGANVLTF. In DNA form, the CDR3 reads TGTGCCACCAGCAGAGATCGGACTGGGGCCAACGTCCTGACTTTC.

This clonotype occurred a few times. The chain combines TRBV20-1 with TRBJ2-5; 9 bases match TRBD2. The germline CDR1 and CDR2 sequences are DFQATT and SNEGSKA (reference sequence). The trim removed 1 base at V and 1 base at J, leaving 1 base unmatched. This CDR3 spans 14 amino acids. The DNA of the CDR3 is TGCAGTGCTAGAGGACTAGCGGCCCAAGAGACCCAGTACTTC. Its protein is CSARGLAAQETQYF.

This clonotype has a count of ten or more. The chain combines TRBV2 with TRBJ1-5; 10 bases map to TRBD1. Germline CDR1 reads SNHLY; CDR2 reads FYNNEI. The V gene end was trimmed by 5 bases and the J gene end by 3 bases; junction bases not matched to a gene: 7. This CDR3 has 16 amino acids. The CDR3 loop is CASSLPGQGTNQPQHF. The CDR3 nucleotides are TGTGCCAGCAGTCTCCCGGGACAGGGGACCAATCAGCCCCAGCATTTT.

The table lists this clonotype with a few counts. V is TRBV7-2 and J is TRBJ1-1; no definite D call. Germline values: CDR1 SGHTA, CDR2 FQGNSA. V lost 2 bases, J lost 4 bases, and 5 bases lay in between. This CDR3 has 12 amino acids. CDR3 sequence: CASSLQVTEAFF. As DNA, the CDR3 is TGTGCCAGCAGCTTACAGGTCACTGAAGCTTTCTTT.